In its sample, the clone carrying this T cell receptor (beta chain) was seen many times. The data were obtained in a study of human T cells and chemical hapten exposure. TCRdb ran MiXCR on the RACE reads and lists one entry per CDR3 protein. The table includes approximately 52,000 distinct CDR3 sequences, about 9.2% detected once. Time point noted: pre-sensitization, week 0. Treatment reported: therapeutic diphenylcyclopropenone sensitization with weekly scalp DPC. The origin of this receptor is a woman in her 40s with alopecia areata. Some clones in this sample may be carry-over from other donors' samples. Sequenced material: whole blood, taken in connection with sensitization to the hapten diphenylcyclopropenone (DPC).

The CDR3 nucleotides read TGTGCCAGCAGCCTGGCCGAGACAGATACGCAGTATTTT. This gives the protein CASSLAETDTQYF. V usage is TRBV6-2 or TRBV6-3 and J usage is TRBJ2-3; D remains unclear. Between the trimmed V and J ends, which lost 6 bases and 3 bases, there was a span of 10 bases. Germline values: CDR1 MNHEY, CDR2 SVGEGT. There are 13 residues in the CDR3.